This TCR beta chain was profiled in a study of T-cell reconstitution after alpha-beta-depleted transplantation in children. On this clonotype itself: Its specificity is unknown.

The ends were cut back, 4 bases at V and 7 bases at J, with 15 bases in the middle. Germline lookup yields CDR1 SGHRS and CDR2 YFSETQ. The CDR3 has 14 residues. The study, taken as a whole, reports: Several hundred expanded graft clones reportedly supplied alpha-beta T cells about two months after transplant.

As it was prepared, the TCRbeta library received unique molecular identifiers. TCRdb ran MiXCR on the PCR reads and lists one entry per CDR3 protein. The data contain around 100,000 distinct CDR3 sequences, about a tenth of them seen just once; the ten biggest clones take up about 34%. The specimen was PBMCs, collected before TCRalphabeta/CD19-depleted stem cell transplant. V gene TRBV5-1 combines with J gene TRBJ2-1, with D tentatively TRBD1 or TRBD2 (6 bases each). This sequence was found in a boy aged 2-9 years with acute lymphoblastic leukemia, due to receive a stem cell transplant. In DNA form, the CDR3 reads TGCGCCAGCAGCGGAGGGGGGAGCCGTAATGAGCAGTTCTTC. Encoded protein: CASSGGGSRNEQFF.